This TCR beta chain was documented in a study of breast tumors, draining lymph nodes, adjacent tissues. Study conclusions and caveats: The lymph node origin of tumor T cells was framed as consistent with a hypothesis, not demonstrated. Tumors had less TCR diversity than lymph nodes, more than nontumor tissue. Findings are consistent with lymph node origin and intratumoral expansion of most tumor T cells. Luminal-like breast cancer showed significantly greater tumor-nontumor repertoire similarity than basal-like breast cancer did.

Germline CDR1 reads WNHNN; CDR2 reads SYGVQD (reference sequence). The length of the CDR3 is 13 residues. Trimming cost V 4 bases and J 9 bases, with 13 bases left between them. Breast cancer patients provided tissue from their axillary draining lymph nodes. This clonotype was seen many times. Antigen: not known. TCRdb redid the calling of the multiplex PCR reads with MiXCR, one entry per CDR3 protein. The table has around 130,000 distinct CDR3 sequences, around 21% seen once. This TCR derives from a female donor with breast cancer. Some clones in this sample may be carry-over from other donors' samples. V gene TRBV10-1 combines with J gene TRBJ2-1; tentatively, D is TRBD1 (6 bases). The sequencing input was axillary lymph node tissue. Here the CDR3 reads CASSGPRGTEQFF. DNA for the CDR3: TGCGCCAGCAGTGGCCCAAGGGGGACTGAGCAGTTCTTC.